Below are 8 T cell receptor beta chains sequenced from a single sample in a study of post-analysis software for immune sequencing data. Unique molecular identifiers tagged the TCR beta cDNA libraries. TCRdb redid the calling of the PCR reads with MiXCR, one entry per CDR3 protein. The sample comprises hundreds of thousands of distinct CDR3 sequences, less than 40% of which are singletons, and around 4.8% rests with the top ten. General observations from the study: Controls had lower frequencies than patients of 4 or 5 TRBV segments, which included TRBV5-6, TRBV5-1 and TRBV20-1.

The antigens of these receptors remain unknown. The sequenced sample was blood. These receptors came from a girl aged 5-17 years with multiple sclerosis.

J is TRBJ1-2 and V is TRBV7-9, with D tentatively TRBD1 (5 bases). The V gene's germline CDR1 is SEHNR and CDR2 FQNEAQ (reference sequence). V lost 1 base and J 5 bases, leaving 14 bases between the germline ends. The CDR3 contains 15 residues. CDR3 region: CASSLEGPKGYGYTF. The CDR3 DNA follows: TGTGCCAGCAGCTTAGAAGGCCCCAAGGGGTATGGCTACACCTTC. The full variable domain, rest sourced from reference TRBV7-9 and TRBJ1-2, is DTGVSQNPRHKITKRGQNVTFRCDPISEHNRLYWYRQTLGQGPEFLTYFQNEAQLEKSRLLSDRFSAERPKGSFSTLEIQRTEQGDSAMYLCASSLEGPKGYGYTFGSGTRLTVV.

To note about this clonotype: A clone one base away is much larger, so this may be a read error. The chain is built from TRBV5-1 and TRBJ2-5, with a tentative D call TRBD2 (6 bases). The CDR3 sequence is 15 residues long. V was clipped by 4 bases and J by 10 bases, with 23 bases between them. CDR1 is SGHRS and CDR2 is YFSETQ in the germline V gene. CDR3 nucleotides: TGCGCCAGCAGCCTACGGCGGGGCCACCAAGACATCCAGTACTTC. The encoded protein is CASSLRRGHQDIQYF. The entire variable domain, with the rest obtained from reference TRBV5-1 and TRBJ2-5, is as follows: KAGVTQTPRYLIKTRGQQVTLSCSPISGHRSVSWYQQTPGQGLQFLFEYFSETQRNKGNFPGRFSGRQFSNSRSEMNVSTLELGDSALYLCASSLRRGHQDIQYFGPGTRLLVL.

This clonotype was found once. This CDR3 reads CASSDGGRGYTDTQYF. CDR3 nucleotide sequence: TGTGCCAGCAGCGATGGCGGGAGGGGTTACACAGATACGCAGTATTTT. The chain uses TRBV5-6 and TRBJ2-3; 9 positions match TRBD2. CDR1 SGHDT and CDR2 YYEEEE come from the germline V gene. The CDR3 is made up of 16 amino acids. V lost 4 bases to trimming and J lost 2 bases; unmatched junction nucleotides: 8.

Ten or more counts support this clonotype. This rearrangement joins TRBV6-6 to TRBJ2-7, with 7 bases lining up with TRBD2. The CDR3 consists of 15 residues. The germline V gene has CDR1 MNHNY and CDR2 SVGAGI (reference sequence). Trimming took 4 bases from V and 0 from J; bases not matched to a gene: 6. The CDR3: CASSSTAGSSYEQYF. The CDR3 coding sequence is TGTGCCAGCAGTTCGACAGCGGGAAGCTCCTACGAGCAGTACTTC.

The CDR3 region is CASSLERYNEQFF. CDR3 coding DNA: TGCGCCAGCAGCTTAGAACGATACAATGAGCAGTTCTTC. The V and J genes are TRBV5-1 and TRBJ2-1; D is uncertain. The V gene lost 2 bases and the J gene lost 4 bases, with 7 bases spanning the gap. Per the germline V gene, CDR1 is SGHRS and CDR2 is YFSETQ. The CDR3 spans 13 residues.

This clonotype has only one observation. The chain joins TRBV7-9 to TRBJ2-5; no clear D gene. CDR1 SEHNR and CDR2 FQNEAQ come from the germline V gene (reference sequence). CDR3 size: 12 residues. V lost 5 bases to trimming and J lost 1 base, with 5 bases between them. CDR3 protein: CASSDGQETQYF. The CDR3 nucleotides are TGTGCCAGCAGCGACGGCCAAGAGACCCAGTACTTC.

This clonotype was picked up many times. The chain uses TRBV7-9 and TRBJ2-1, with TRBD1 matching 7 bases. J was trimmed by 1 base and V by 5 bases; bases with no gene match: 5. The CDR3 consists of 15 residues. Germline CDR1 is SEHNR and CDR2 is FQNEAQ (reference sequence). The CDR3 loop is CASSPQQGSYNEQFF. For the CDR3, the DNA is TGTGCCAGCAGCCCGCAACAGGGGTCCTACAATGAGCAGTTCTTC.

The sample holds many counts of this clonotype. The V and J genes are TRBV5-1 and TRBJ2-7; 7 positions agree with TRBD1. The V gene end was trimmed by 3 bases and the J gene end by 6 bases; junction bases not matched to a gene: 6. CDR3 length: 13 residues. Germline CDR1 reads SGHRS; CDR2 reads YFSETQ. The CDR3 region has the DNA TGCGCCAGCAGCTCGATCACAGGGGCCGAGCAGTACTTC. Translated: CASSSITGAEQYF.